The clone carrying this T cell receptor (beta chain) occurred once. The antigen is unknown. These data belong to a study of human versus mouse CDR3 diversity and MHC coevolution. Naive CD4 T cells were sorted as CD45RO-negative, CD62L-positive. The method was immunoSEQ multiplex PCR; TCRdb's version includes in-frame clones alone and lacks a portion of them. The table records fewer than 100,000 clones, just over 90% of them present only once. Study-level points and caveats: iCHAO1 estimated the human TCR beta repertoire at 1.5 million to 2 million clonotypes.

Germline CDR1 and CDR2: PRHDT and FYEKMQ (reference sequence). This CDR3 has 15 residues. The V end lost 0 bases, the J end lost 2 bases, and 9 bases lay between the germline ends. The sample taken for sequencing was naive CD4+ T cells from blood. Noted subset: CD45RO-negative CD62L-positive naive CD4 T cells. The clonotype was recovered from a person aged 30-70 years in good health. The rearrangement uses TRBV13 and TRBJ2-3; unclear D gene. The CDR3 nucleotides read TGTGCCAGCAGCTTAGGCCGCTTACTCACAGATACGCAGTATTTT. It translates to CASSLGRLLTDTQYF.